This record concerns one TCR beta chain sequence. This record comes from a study of brain metastases from non-small cell lung cancer. Only in-frame clones appear in the TCRdb table, and some are missing; sequencing was by immunoSEQ multiplex PCR. The table lists about 970 clones, roughly nine tenths of them singletons. The specimen was tumor-adjacent normal tissue. The receptor's source is a donor aged 40 or older with non-small cell lung cancer.

The CDR3 nucleotides are TGTGCCAGCAGTGAGGGTGACACTCACACAGATACGCAGTATTTT. It yields the protein CASSEGDTHTDTQYF. The J gene is TRBJ2-3, the V gene TRBV2; D gene ambiguous. Germline V CDR1 and CDR2: SNHLY, FYNNEI. The CDR3 length is 15 residues. Trimming removed 3 bases from V and 2 bases from J, with 12 bases in between.